A single sample gave rise to the 2 T cell receptor beta chains below, sequenced in a study of control samples from healthy donors and cancer patients. This table comes from immunoSEQ multiplex PCR, and its TCRdb copy is limited to in-frame clones, with some not included. The sample lists about 95,000 clones, about 85% seen once, with around a fifth in the top ten. Sequenced sample: blood. The origin of the receptors is a young man in good health.

This sequence joins TRBV11-2 and TRBJ2-1; TRBD1 matches 8 bases. The CDR3 consists of 15 residues. The V segment lost 4 bases and the J segment 7 bases; nucleotides outside the gene matches: 9. Germline V gene sequence: CDR1 SGHAT, CDR2 FQNNGV. CDR3 nucleotides: TGTGCCAGCAGCTCCAGGGGGCCTCAGATAAATGAGCAGTTCTTC. Translated: CASSSRGPQINEQFF.

The chain uses TRBV6-1 and TRBJ2-7, with D maybe TRBD2 (5 bases). The V and J ends lost 1 base and 6 bases respectively, with 13 bases between them. Germline CDR1 MNHNS, CDR2 SASEGT. The length of the CDR3 is 14 residues. The CDR3 is CASSEVGVVGEQYF. The CDR3 nucleotides read TGTGCCAGCAGTGAAGTCGGGGTAGTCGGCGAGCAGTACTTC.